In this sample, the clone carrying this T cell receptor (beta chain) turned up once. Its matching antigen is unknown. Vbeta (60) and Jbeta (13) primers were used in the PCR. Clones were sequenced by immunoSEQ multiplex PCR, and TCRdb holds only the in-frame ones, with some missing. The top ten hold around 5.4% of the sample, which has roughly 69,000 clones, roughly 70% seen once. The germline gives CDR1 SGHNT, CDR2 YYREEE (reference sequence). The V end lost 0 bases, the J end lost 4 bases, and 13 bases lay between the germline ends. The CDR3 totals 15 residues. This sample was taken from a study of cytomegalovirus exposure and HLA in healthy donors. Study-wide findings and caveats: TCR beta chain V- and J-gene trimming was linked, in a later analysis, to a missense variant in DCLRE1C.

The TCR originated in a man over 45 in good health and CMV-seronegative. Material for sequencing was PBMCs. The J gene is TRBJ1-2, the V gene TRBV5-4; no reliable D call. CDR3: CASSLDRVSSYGYTF. The DNA for the CDR3 is TGTGCCAGCAGCTTGGATAGAGTATCCTCCTATGGCTACACCTTC.